This T cell receptor beta chain originates from a study of shared clonotypes between healthy human individuals. General study results and limits: Naive subsets typically showed greater estimated richness than memory subsets. Only blood was sampled; tissue repertoires likely differ.

To note about this clone: Its matching antigen is unknown.

Splitting of each subset's genomic DNA was done evenly across several immunoSEQ plates. Profiling relied on immunoSEQ multiplex PCR, and the TCRdb table lists in-frame clones only, not all of them. The table includes about 1.4 million clones, about 96% detected once. The germline V and J ends were trimmed by 5 bases and 5 bases, with 13 bases remaining between them. Looked up from germline, CDR1 is SNHLY and CDR2 is FYNNEI. The CDR3 length is 14 residues. Healthy and HIV-negative, the adult donors had no recent acute infections or vaccinations. The J gene is TRBJ1-5, the V gene TRBV2; D is unresolved. The TCR sequence derives from a young man in good health. Input material: naive CD4+ T cells sorted from blood. Subset here: CD45RA+ positively selected. As DNA, the CDR3 is TGTGCCAGCAGTTTTACTCTGGGAGATCAGCCCCAGCATTTT. As protein: CASSFTLGDQPQHF.